What follows are 10 T cell receptor beta chains derived from one specimen sequenced in a study of OX40 agonist ivuxolimab in advanced cancers. Using immunoSEQ multiplex PCR, the repertoire was profiled, and TCRdb retains in-frame clones only, with some absent. The table lists 24,000 or so clones, around 85% of them singletons. The input for sequencing was CD4+ or CD8+ T cells sorted from blood, taken in a trial of the OX40 agonist ivuxolimab. These receptor sequences come from an adult with an advanced solid tumor such as melanoma, head and neck, liver or kidney cancer.

The V and J genes are TRBV2 and TRBJ1-2, with no clear D. The germline V and J ends were trimmed by 7 bases and 2 bases, with 5 bases remaining between them. The CDR3 has 11 residues. Germline V gives CDR1 SNHLY, CDR2 FYNNEI. The CDR3 sequence is CASTGNYGYTF. The CDR3 DNA follows: TGTGCCAGCACGGGAAACTATGGCTACACCTTC.

The V and J genes are TRBV18 and TRBJ2-3; unclear D gene. The CDR3 is 15 residues long. V lost 3 bases and J lost 2, with 12 bases in between. Germline V lookup: CDR1 KGHSH, CDR2 LQKENI. CDR3 loop: CASSPSAASTDTQYF. The CDR3 bases are TGTGCCAGCTCACCCTCGGCAGCTTCCACAGATACGCAGTATTTT.

The V call is TRBV7-2, the J call TRBJ2-7, with 8 bases fitting TRBD2. The CDR3 contains 15 residues. V trimming: 2 bases; J trimming: 3 bases; junction bases outside the gene matches: 6. CDR1 and CDR2 from the germline V gene are SGHTA and FQGNSA. The CDR3 nucleotides read TGTGCCAGCAGCTTACCTCGGGGGGGCGACTACGAGCAGTACTTC. Its translation: CASSLPRGGDYEQYF.

In this sample, this clone turned up once. The chain joins TRBV19 to TRBJ1-2, with 8 bases aligning to TRBD1. The germline V gene has CDR1 LNHDA and CDR2 SQIVND (reference sequence). The CDR3 loop spans 14 amino acids. Germline trimming cut 5 bases from V and 2 bases from J; bases unmatched to any gene: 4. CDR3 coding DNA: TGTGCCAGTAGTTCCAGGGGGCCCAACTATGGCTACACCTTC. Protein sequence: CASSSRGPNYGYTF. Together with reference TRBV19 and TRBJ1-2, the CDR3 gives the full variable domain: DGGITQSPKYLFRKEGQNVTLSCEQNLNHDAMYWYRQDPGQGLRLIYYSQIVNDFQKGDIAEGYSVSREKKESFPLTVTSAQKNPTAFYLCASSSRGPNYGYTFGSGTRLTVV.

The CDR3 spells CASSRDQTGLLAKNIQYF. In DNA, the CDR3 is TGTGCCAGCAGCCGTGATCAGACAGGGCTACTAGCCAAAAACATTCAGTACTTC. The chain uses TRBV11-2 and TRBJ2-4; 7 nucleotides match TRBD1. The CDR3 is 18 amino acids. The germline gives CDR1 SGHAT, CDR2 FQNNGV. Unmatched junction bases numbered 13, after V lost 5 bases and J lost 0 bases.

The rearrangement links TRBV30 to TRBJ1-4; a weak D match, TRBD1 (5 bases). The V and J ends lost 1 base and 3 bases respectively, with 6 bases between them. This CDR3 is built from 13 residues. Germline CDR1 is GTSNPN and CDR2 is SVGIG (reference sequence). In nucleotides, the CDR3 is TGTGCCTGGAGTGGGGGCCCTAATGAAAAACTGTTTTTT. It yields the protein CAWSGGPNEKLFF.

V usage is TRBV11-3 and J usage is TRBJ2-5; maybe TRBD1 (5 bases). V was pared by 1 base and J by 4 bases, with 10 bases between. The CDR3 loop spans 14 amino acids. Germline CDR1 reads SGHNT; CDR2 reads YENEEA. The DNA for the CDR3 is TGTGCCAGCAGCTTAGGGCAGGGAATAGAGACCCAGTACTTC. Its translation is CASSLGQGIETQYF.

The chain combines TRBV5-1 with TRBJ2-3; D perhaps matches TRBD1 (6 bases). Trimming stripped 2 bases from V and 4 bases from J, with 11 bases between. CDR3 length: 14 residues. Looked up from germline, CDR1 is SGHRS and CDR2 is YFSETQ. CDR3: CASSFWTEADTQYF. In nucleotides, the CDR3 is TGCGCCAGCAGCTTTTGGACAGAAGCAGATACGCAGTATTTT.

This chain joins TRBV5-1 and TRBJ2-3; either TRBD1 or TRBD2 may supply D (5 bases each). V dropped 0 bases and J dropped 0 bases, with 11 bases sitting between them. Germline V gene lookup returns CDR1 SGHRS and CDR2 YFSETQ. CDR3 length: 16 residues. The DNA of the CDR3 is TGCGCCAGCAGCTTGGTCGGGACGGGAAGCACAGATACGCAGTATTTT. Its protein is CASSLVGTGSTDTQYF.

V gene TRBV6-6 combines with J gene TRBJ1-2; D is uncertain. CDR3 size: 12 residues. V was clipped by 9 bases and J by 1 base, with 9 bases between them. CDR1 is MNHNY and CDR2 is SVGAGI in the germline V gene (reference sequence). CDR3 in DNA: TGTGCCAGTGTAAGAGATAACTATGGCTACACCTTC. This gives the protein CASVRDNYGYTF.